Presented here are 4 T cell receptor beta chains from one specimen sequenced in a study of monozygotic twins with inflammatory bowel disease. For each CDR3 protein, TCRdb gives one entry from its re-call of the 5' RACE reads, without DNA. Recorded here are approximately 330,000 distinct CDR3 sequences; the top ten clones represent around 2%. The specimen sequenced was blood. These receptors were taken from a human donor with ulcerative colitis or Crohn's disease, or a healthy co-twin of an affected twin (not recorded which).

The chain uses TRBV7-2 and TRBJ2-3; TCRdb designates TRBD1, a call that cannot be tested without DNA. Germline V gives CDR1 SGHTA, CDR2 FQGNSA. This CDR3 contains 13 residues. CDR3 region: CASSPLVGDTQYF.

The chain recombines TRBV25-1 with TRBJ1-4. Per the germline V gene, CDR1 is MGHDK and CDR2 is SYGVNS. This CDR3 contains 17 residues. The CDR3 region is CASSEYMGVGTNEKLFF.

The chain employs TRBV20-1 and TRBJ1-1; there is no DNA to check the TCRdb D call of TRBD1. The V gene's germline CDR1 is DFQATT and CDR2 SNEGSKA (reference sequence). CDR3 length equals 14 residues. The CDR3 here is CSATVDQGATEAFF.

CDR3 residues: CASSSPWTSGLYEQYF. The gene calls are TRBV28 and TRBJ2-7; TCRdb gives TRBD2 as the D gene, but with no DNA this cannot be confirmed. This CDR3 comprises 16 residues. CDR1 and CDR2 from the germline V gene are MDHEN and SYDVKM.